A selection of T cell receptor beta chains follows, all from one sample in a study of T cell responses to AZD1222 COVID-19 vaccine. TCRdb keeps only in-frame clones here, not all; method: immunoSEQ multiplex PCR. Counted here are about 85,000 clones, about nine tenths occurring once; the ten biggest clones make up 2% to 2.5%. The specimen comprised peripheral blood, sampled on day 0 of AZD1222 vaccination. These receptors all stem from an adult in good health. CDR3s include the opening cysteine and the closing phenylalanine or tryptophan. A D gene is named only where the DNA matches it firmly. The size entry is marked missing in some rows and otherwise reads once, few, many or a size class.

DNA: TGTGCCTGGAAGGACAGAATCTTAATCGGATCACCCCTCCACTTT; CDR3: CAWKDRILIGSPLHF; V: TRBV30; D: -; size: -; J: TRBJ1-6
DNA: TGTGCCAGCAGCCGTGAGGGGCCCGGGGAGCTGTTTTTT; CDR3: CASSREGPGELFF; V: TRBV7-2; D: -; size: -; J: TRBJ2-2
DNA: TGCGCCAGCAGCCAAGATTTTAGCGGAAAGTCCTACGAGCAGTACTTC; CDR3: CASSQDFSGKSYEQYF; V: TRBV4-1; D: -; size: -; J: TRBJ2-7
DNA: TGTGCCAGCAGTTACTACAGGGGGTCGACCTATGGCTACACCTTC; CDR3: CASSYYRGSTYGYTF; V: TRBV6-5; D: TRBD1; size: -; J: TRBJ1-2
DNA: TGTGCCAGCAGTTGGGACAGGGGTCAATCTGGGGCCAACGTCCTGACTTTC; CDR3: CASSWDRGQSGANVLTF; V: TRBV3-1/TRBV3-2; D: TRBD1; size: -; J: TRBJ2-6
DNA: TGTGCCAGCAGTTACATCGGGGTGAACACTGAAGCTTTCTTT; CDR3: CASSYIGVNTEAFF; V: TRBV6-6; D: -; size: -; J: TRBJ1-1
DNA: TGCGCCAGCAACAAGGCTGGGAATGGCTACACCTTC; CDR3: CASNKAGNGYTF; V: TRBV10-2; D: -; size: -; J: TRBJ1-2
DNA: TGCGCCAGCAGCCAAGGAGGGGGAAATAACTATGGCTACACCTTC; CDR3: CASSQGGGNNYGYTF; V: TRBV4-1; D: -; size: -; J: TRBJ1-2
DNA: TGTGCCAGCTCACCCCCAGGGGTCAATTACAATGAGCAGTTCTTC; CDR3: CASSPPGVNYNEQFF; V: TRBV18; D: -; size: -; J: TRBJ2-1
DNA: TGTGCCAGCAGTTCCAAGGACAGGGCTAATGAAAAACTGTTTTTT; CDR3: CASSSKDRANEKLFF; V: TRBV6-5; D: TRBD1; size: once; J: TRBJ1-4
DNA: TGTGCCAGCAGCCCAGGTCCTACGGGGGCGGGGCTTACGCAGTATTTT; CDR3: CASSPGPTGAGLTQYF; V: TRBV7-2; D: -; size: few; J: TRBJ2-3
DNA: TGTGCCAGCAGCATCGATTTAAACACTGAAGCTTTCTTT; CDR3: CASSIDLNTEAFF; V: TRBV7-6; D: -; size: -; J: TRBJ1-1
DNA: TGCGCCAGCAGCTTAGGGACAGGCAATCAGCCCCAGCATTTT; CDR3: CASSLGTGNQPQHF; V: TRBV5-1; D: TRBD1; size: -; J: TRBJ1-5
DNA: TGTGCCAGCAGCCGTACTAGCGGGGGATACGAGCAGTACTTC; CDR3: CASSRTSGGYEQYF; V: TRBV3-1/TRBV3-2; D: TRBD2; size: few; J: TRBJ2-7
DNA: TGTGCCAGCAGCGTAGGACAGGGAAGGGGCAATGAGCAGTTCTTC; CDR3: CASSVGQGRGNEQFF; V: TRBV9; D: TRBD1; size: -; J: TRBJ2-1
DNA: TGTGCCAGCAGCGATAACAGGGTTGGGGCCAACGTCCTGACTTTC; CDR3: CASSDNRVGANVLTF; V: TRBV9; D: -; size: -; J: TRBJ2-6
DNA: TGTGCCAGCGGGGCGAGCGGGGGGCCAGGGGAGACCCAGTACTTC; CDR3: CASGASGGPGETQYF; V: TRBV3-1/TRBV3-2; D: TRBD2; size: -; J: TRBJ2-5
DNA: TGTGCCAGCTCACCCCAGGGGGATTCACCCCTCCACTTT; CDR3: CASSPQGDSPLHF; V: TRBV18; D: TRBD1; size: -; J: TRBJ1-6
DNA: TGTGCCAGCAGCGTGGGGGCGAGGGGACGAAACAATGAGCAGTTCTTC; CDR3: CASSVGARGRNNEQFF; V: TRBV11-3; D: -; size: -; J: TRBJ2-1
DNA: TGTGCCAGCAGTTATATCATGGAGACCCAGTACTTC; CDR3: CASSYIMETQYF; V: TRBV6-2/TRBV6-3; D: -; size: -; J: TRBJ2-5
DNA: TGCGCCAGCAGCCCCCGGACAGGGGGGGGCGGTGAGCAGTTCTTC; CDR3: CASSPRTGGGGEQFF; V: TRBV5-1; D: TRBD1; size: -; J: TRBJ2-1
DNA: TGTGCCAGCAGCAGGAGCGGGGGGGCCGGGAATGAGCAGTTCTTC; CDR3: CASSRSGGAGNEQFF; V: TRBV2; D: TRBD2; size: -; J: TRBJ2-1
DNA: TGTGCCAGCAGTGAAGTTCTACAGTACAGAGCCAAAAACATTCAGTACTTC; CDR3: CASSEVLQYRAKNIQYF; V: TRBV6-1; D: -; size: once; J: TRBJ2-4
DNA: TGTGCCAGCAGCTGGGGGACCGGGGAGCTGTTTTTT; CDR3: CASSWGTGELFF; V: TRBV7-9; D: -; size: -; J: TRBJ2-2
DNA: TGCAGCGTTGAAGATCCAAGGGACAGGGGCTCCTACGAGCAGTACTTC; CDR3: CSVEDPRDRGSYEQYF; V: TRBV29-1; D: TRBD1; size: once; J: TRBJ2-7
DNA: TGTGCCAGCAGTGATACAGCGTACTACGAGCAGTACTTC; CDR3: CASSDTAYYEQYF; V: TRBV6-6; D: -; size: -; J: TRBJ2-7
DNA: TGTGCCAGCAACCCGACAGGAATACGCACTGAAGCTTTCTTT; CDR3: CASNPTGIRTEAFF; V: TRBV5-6; D: -; size: -; J: TRBJ1-1
DNA: TGCGCCAGCAGCCCATTAATGGGGGCTGCGAGCAATCAGCCCCAGCATTTT; CDR3: CASSPLMGAASNQPQHF; V: TRBV4-1; D: -; size: -; J: TRBJ1-5
DNA: TGTGCCAGCAGCCACACCTCAGGGGGGCAGTCCCCCTACAATGAGCAGTTCTTC; CDR3: CASSHTSGGQSPYNEQFF; V: TRBV4-2; D: -; size: -; J: TRBJ2-1
DNA: TGTGCCAGTAGAAGTAGGGGACTAGGGATCTCCGGGGAGCTGTTTTTT; CDR3: CASRSRGLGISGELFF; V: TRBV19; D: TRBD2; size: -; J: TRBJ2-2
DNA: TGTGCCAGCAGCCCGCGACGGAGCTCCTACAATGAGCAGTTCTTC; CDR3: CASSPRRSSYNEQFF; V: TRBV7-2; D: -; size: -; J: TRBJ2-1
DNA: TGTGCCAGCTCTCAATACCGGGACGGAGGGAGATCCGGGGAGCTGTTTTTT; CDR3: CASSQYRDGGRSGELFF; V: TRBV18; D: -; size: -; J: TRBJ2-2
DNA: TGTGCCAGCACCCGACAGGTGGATGGCTACACCTTC; CDR3: CASTRQVDGYTF; V: TRBV7-8; D: -; size: -; J: TRBJ1-2
DNA: TGTGCCAGCAGCTTGGAGTGGGACAGGGAAAATTCACCCCTCCACTTT; CDR3: CASSLEWDRENSPLHF; V: TRBV5-4; D: TRBD1; size: once; J: TRBJ1-6
DNA: TGTGCCTGGCTGTGGGGAGGGCACTCCTACAATGAGCAGTTCTTC; CDR3: CAWLWGGHSYNEQFF; V: TRBV30; D: TRBD2; size: once; J: TRBJ2-1
DNA: TGTGCCAGCAGAAGGGGATCCGGGGAGCTGTTTTTT; CDR3: CASRRGSGELFF; V: TRBV2; D: -; size: -; J: TRBJ2-2
DNA: TGTGCCAGCAGTCAGGACAGGGGTCCCTACGAGCAGTACTTC; CDR3: CASSQDRGPYEQYF; V: TRBV6-5; D: TRBD1; size: -; J: TRBJ2-7
DNA: TGCGCCAGCAGCCAAGACCTAGACTATGGCTACACCTTC; CDR3: CASSQDLDYGYTF; V: TRBV4-3; D: -; size: -; J: TRBJ1-2
DNA: TGTGCCAGCAGGACTGACTCCAATAATTCACCCCTCCACTTT; CDR3: CASRTDSNNSPLHF; V: TRBV7-8; D: -; size: -; J: TRBJ1-6
DNA: TGCGCCAGCAGCTTGGCGGCAGTGAACCACTTGAACTCTGGAAACACCATATATTTT; CDR3: CASSLAAVNHLNSGNTIYF; V: TRBV5-1; D: -; size: -; J: TRBJ1-3
DNA: TGTGCCAGCAGCTTAGACAGGGGGGGCGCTTTCTTT; CDR3: CASSLDRGGAFF; V: TRBV5-5; D: TRBD1; size: -; J: TRBJ1-1
DNA: TGTGCCAGCAGTTCCGGGACAGGGGGCCCGGTTGAAGCTTTCTTT; CDR3: CASSSGTGGPVEAFF; V: TRBV5-8; D: TRBD1; size: -; J: TRBJ1-1
DNA: TGCGCCAGCAGCTTGGGGCTAGCGAACACCGGGGAGCTGTTTTTT; CDR3: CASSLGLANTGELFF; V: TRBV5-1; D: -; size: -; J: TRBJ2-2
DNA: TGTGCCAGTAGTATAGCCTCGAAGGGGATTACGGCACCCCTCCACTTT; CDR3: CASSIASKGITAPLHF; V: TRBV19; D: -; size: few; J: TRBJ1-6
DNA: TGTGCCAGCCCGGGACAGTGGACTTCCTACGAGCAGTACTTC; CDR3: CASPGQWTSYEQYF; V: TRBV19; D: TRBD1; size: -; J: TRBJ2-7
DNA: TGTGCCAGTAGTATGGACAGGGGGCTAGATACGCAGTATTTT; CDR3: CASSMDRGLDTQYF; V: TRBV19; D: TRBD1; size: -; J: TRBJ2-3
DNA: TGTGCCAGCAGCCAGGCAGATAATTCACCCCTCCACTTT; CDR3: CASSQADNSPLHF; V: TRBV27; D: -; size: -; J: TRBJ1-6
DNA: TGTGCCAGCAGCTTAGGTCTAGGTAGGTCCTACAATGAGCAGTTCTTC; CDR3: CASSLGLGRSYNEQFF; V: TRBV5-6; D: -; size: -; J: TRBJ2-1